The clone carrying this T cell receptor (beta chain) appeared many times. Its antigen remains unidentified. The data were obtained in a study of glioma-infiltrating T cells. Study observations and caveats: CDR3 overlap between tissue and blood was very small. Non-neoplastic patients had below-expected tissue-blood divergence, while all gliomas exceeded expectation.

Trimming shortened V by 5 bases and J by 5 bases, and 13 bases separated the two germline ends. From germline, CDR1 is SNHLY and CDR2 FYNNEI. The CDR3 runs 14 residues. TCR alpha and beta CDR3 regions were amplified from RNA using iRepertoire nested multiplex PCR. One-step reverse transcription and amplification started from about 100-400 ng of tissue mRNA or PBMC total RNA. TCRdb independently ran MiXCR on the multiplex PCR reads; one entry per CDR3 protein. This table has 90,000 to 110,000 distinct CDR3 sequences, about 25% appearing once. Material for sequencing was glioma tissue, nonneoplastic brain tissue, or PBMCs (not recorded which). The sequence derives from a human donor with low-grade glioma or glioblastoma, undergoing nonglioma brain surgery, or in good health (not recorded which). This rearrangement joins TRBV2 to TRBJ1-5; D might be TRBD1 (5 bases). CDR3 amino acids: CASSSDLGDQPQHF. In DNA, the CDR3 is TGTGCCAGCAGTTCCGACCTGGGGGATCAGCCCCAGCATTTT.